The subject of this entry is one T cell receptor (beta chain). CDR1 and CDR2 (germline): SGHVS, FQNEAQ. The CDR3 runs 17 residues. V lost 0 bases to trimming and J lost 8 bases, with 20 bases between them. This entry belongs to a study of CD8+ T cells in alopecia areata. Investigators isolated RNA and reverse transcribed it into cDNA to act as the sequencing template. TCRdb keeps only in-frame clones here, not all; method: immunoSEQ multiplex PCR. The sample records tens of thousands of clones, about 96% being singletons. Here the sequenced sample was CD8+ T cells sorted from blood, taken at week 0. The origin of this receptor is a human donor with alopecia areata. The chain is built from TRBV7-8 and TRBJ2-1; maybe TRBD1 (5 bases). The CDR3 protein is CASSLAQGFPRFDEQFF. As DNA, the CDR3 is TGTGCCAGCAGCTTAGCCCAGGGATTCCCCCGATTTGATGAGCAGTTCTTC.